The rows below give T cell receptor beta chains drawn from one sample of a study of shared clonotypes between healthy human individuals. Libraries were prepared by immunoSEQ multiplex PCR; TCRdb keeps only in-frame clonotypes and omits some of them. The table shows under 2,000,000 clones, with over 85% occurring only once. Source material: naive CD8+ T cells sorted from blood. The receptors derive from a man aged 18 to 35 in good health. CDR3s include the opening cysteine and the closing phenylalanine or tryptophan. Each record gives: clone size, J gene, V gene, D gene, CDR3 protein, CDR3 DNA. A D gene is named only where the DNA matches it firmly. Some rows have no size entry. The others give once, few or many, or a class for an expanded clone.

>once|TRBJ2-1|TRBV4-2|TRBD2
CASSQGLADYNEQFF
TGTGCCAGCAGCCAAGGTCTAGCGGATTACAATGAGCAGTTCTTC
>.|TRBJ1-1|TRBV5-6|.
CASSLGPTEAFF
TGTGCCAGCAGCTTAGGGCCAACCGAAGCTTTCTTT
>.|TRBJ2-3|TRBV25-1|TRBD2
CASSDREGADTQYF
TGTGCCAGCAGTGATCGGGAGGGGGCAGATACGCAGTATTTT
>.|TRBJ2-7|TRBV5-6|TRBD1
CASRPTGTGGGEQYF
TGTGCCAGCAGACCGACCGGGACAGGGGGTGGCGAGCAGTACTTC
>.|TRBJ2-7|TRBV7-9|.
CASSLFPAGASYEQYF
TGTGCCAGCAGCTTATTTCCGGCAGGGGCGTCCTACGAGCAGTACTTC
>.|TRBJ1-2|TRBV11-2|.
CASSQEGYYGYTF
TGTGCCAGCAGCCAAGAGGGGTACTATGGCTACACCTTC
>.|TRBJ1-1|TRBV10-3|.
CAISETEGGGAEAFF
TGTGCCATCAGTGAGACCGAAGGGGGTGGCGCTGAAGCTTTCTTT
>.|TRBJ2-4|TRBV5-6|TRBD2
CASSAGRDIQYF
TGTGCCAGCAGCGCCGGGAGGGACATTCAGTACTTC
>.|TRBJ2-1|TRBV2|TRBD2
CASSLRLAGGRYNEQFF
TGTGCCAGCAGTTTGAGACTAGCGGGGGGCCGGTACAATGAGCAGTTCTTC
>.|TRBJ2-5|TRBV9|TRBD2
CASSVGGGAVETQYF
TGTGCCAGCAGCGTGGGCGGGGGGGCCGTAGAGACCCAGTACTTC
>.|TRBJ2-5|TRBV28|.
CASSLRGSQETQYF
TGTGCCAGCAGTTTACGGGGGTCCCAAGAGACCCAGTACTTC
>.|TRBJ2-7|TRBV29-1|TRBD1
CSAEGTGYHEQYF
TGCAGCGCCGAGGGGACAGGGTACCACGAGCAGTACTTC
>.|TRBJ2-7|TRBV12-5|.
CASAEGGYEQYF
TGTGCTAGTGCCGAGGGGGGTTACGAGCAGTACTTC
>.|TRBJ2-3|TRBV28|TRBD2
CASNPRGGIGDTQYF
TGTGCCAGCAATCCCCGGGGGGGCATTGGAGATACGCAGTATTTT
>.|TRBJ1-2|TRBV5-6|.
CASSLAWQGGGGYTF
TGTGCCAGCAGCTTGGCCTGGCAGGGAGGAGGTGGCTACACCTTC
>.|TRBJ2-1|TRBV5-1|.
CASSFSFSYNEQFF
TGCGCCAGCAGCTTCTCCTTCTCCTACAATGAGCAGTTCTTC
>.|TRBJ2-5|TRBV7-2|TRBD2
CASSQWGGSGETQYF
TGTGCCAGCAGCCAGTGGGGCGGGAGTGGGGAGACCCAGTACTTC
>once|TRBJ1-4|TRBV5-4|.
CASSLADNPATNEKLFF
TGTGCCAGCAGCTTGGCCGACAACCCGGCAACTAATGAAAAACTGTTTTTT
>.|TRBJ2-3|TRBV5-1|TRBD2
CASSLSLAGIADTQYF
TGCGCCAGCAGCTTGAGTCTAGCGGGGATAGCAGATACGCAGTATTTT
>.|TRBJ2-6|TRBV4-3|.
CASSQVWQGANVLTF
TGCGCCAGCAGCCAAGTTTGGCAGGGGGCCAACGTCCTGACTTTC
>.|TRBJ2-2|TRBV2|TRBD1
CASSEFRGTGELFF
TGTGCCAGCAGTGAATTCAGGGGGACCGGGGAGCTGTTTTTT
>once|TRBJ2-7|TRBV7-9|.
CASLKGGHEQYF
TGTGCCAGCCTTAAGGGGGGCCACGAGCAGTACTTC
>.|TRBJ2-7|TRBV6-5|.
CASSPTYTGEQYF
TGTGCCAGCAGTCCGACTTACACCGGCGAGCAGTACTTC
>.|TRBJ2-1|TRBV10-1|TRBD1
CASSVGQDNEQFF
TGCGCCAGCAGCGTCGGACAGGACAATGAGCAGTTCTTC
>.|TRBJ2-7|TRBV27|TRBD1
CASSLSQTGGFEQYF
TGTGCCAGCAGTTTATCCCAGACAGGGGGCTTCGAGCAGTACTTC
>once|TRBJ2-2|TRBV6-4|.
CASSARQIINTGELFF
TGTGCCAGCAGTGCCCGACAGATTATCAACACCGGGGAGCTGTTTTTT
>.|TRBJ1-1|TRBV6-5|.
CASSYPGGTEAFF
TGTGCCAGCAGTTATCCGGGGGGGACTGAAGCTTTCTTT
>.|TRBJ2-7|TRBV5-1|.
CASNDEGFEQYF
TGCGCCAGCAATGATGAGGGGTTCGAGCAGTACTTC